This T cell receptor beta chain derives from a study of blood T cell repertoires in COVID-19. This CDR3 region has 12 residues. V lost 2 bases and J lost 7, with 9 bases in between. Clones were sequenced by immunoSEQ multiplex PCR, and TCRdb holds only the in-frame ones, with some missing. The sample shows about 100,000 clones, about nine tenths of them seen only once. The receptor's source is a man in his fifties with acute or convalescent COVID-19. J is TRBJ2-7 and V is TRBV12-3 or TRBV12-4; D not certain. The sample taken for sequencing was peripheral blood. Written as DNA, the CDR3 is TGTGCCAGCAGTTTAAGAGGAGATGAGCAGTACTTC. Its protein is CASSLRGDEQYF.